The 27 T cell receptor beta chains reported below all come from one sample, sequenced in a study of shared clonotypes between healthy human individuals. Profiling relied on immunoSEQ multiplex PCR, and the TCRdb table lists in-frame clones only, not all of them. The repertoire consists of about 600,000 clones, with approximately 97% occurring once and the leading ten covering about 0.06%. Material for sequencing was naive CD4+ T cells sorted from blood. Subset defined: CD45RA+ positively selected. The receptors stem from a woman in her thirties in good health.

This clone has just one count. The chain is built from TRBV4-1 and TRBJ2-1, with D perhaps TRBD2 (7 bases). V was trimmed by 4 bases and J by 10 bases, leaving 23 bases between them. CDR1 and CDR2 from the germline V gene are MGHRA and YSYEKL. The CDR3 extends over 16 amino acids. This chain's CDR3 is CASSLRGLAEGWEQFF. CDR3 coding DNA: TGCGCCAGCAGCCTCCGGGGGCTAGCGGAAGGGTGGGAGCAGTTCTTC.

This chain joins TRBV6-1 and TRBJ2-3; D gene unclear. V gave up 6 bases and J gave up 0 bases, with 13 bases separating them. The CDR3 runs to 15 residues. Germline V gene lookup returns CDR1 MNHNS and CDR2 SASEGT. For the CDR3, the DNA is TGTGCCAGCAGATACAACCCCATTAGCACAGATACGCAGTATTTT. Translating gives CASRYNPISTDTQYF.

This sequence joins TRBV6-5 and TRBJ2-4, with a tentative D call TRBD2 (5 bases). CDR1 MNHEY and CDR2 SVGAGI come from the germline V gene. The length of the CDR3 is 15 residues. V lost 2 bases and J 7 bases, leaving 15 bases between the germline ends. In DNA form, the CDR3 reads TGTGCCAGCAGTTACCAATACGGGGAATGGAACATTCAGTACTTC. Amino acids: CASSYQYGEWNIQYF.

The gene calls are TRBV2 and TRBJ2-1, with 8 bases fitting TRBD2. The CDR3 spans 14 residues. CDR1 SNHLY and CDR2 FYNNEI come from the germline V gene. Germline trimming cut 10 bases from V and 0 bases from J; bases unmatched to any gene: 5. The CDR3 is CATTGLASYNEQFF. Here the CDR3 DNA reads TGTGCCACCACCGGACTAGCCTCCTACAATGAGCAGTTCTTC.

The V and J genes are TRBV10-3 and TRBJ2-3, with TRBD1 matching 8 bases. The CDR3 consists of 16 residues. Germline V gene sequence: CDR1 ENHRY, CDR2 SYGVKD. V dropped 2 bases and J dropped 4; count of bases not matched to a gene: 8. The CDR3 bases are TGTGCCATCAGTGAGCGTGAAGACAGGGGCCCAGATACGCAGTATTTT. This codes for CAISEREDRGPDTQYF.

This chain connects TRBV5-1 to TRBJ2-1, with D possibly being TRBD1 or TRBD2 (5 bases each). CDR1 is SGHRS and CDR2 is YFSETQ in the germline V gene. The V end lost 3 bases, the J end lost 5 bases, and 9 bases lay between the germline ends. This CDR3 is built from 13 residues. The CDR3, as DNA: TGCGCCAGCAGCTACCGGGGCCACAATGAGCAGTTCTTC. Protein: CASSYRGHNEQFF.

The chain couples TRBV7-3 to TRBJ2-5, with unresolved D. The V end was cut by 2 bases, the J end by 5 bases, with 9 bases between. The CDR3 totals 13 residues. The germline CDR1 and CDR2 sequences are SGHTA and FQGTGA. The DNA for the CDR3 is TGTGCCAGCAGCTTATCGCCATCGGAGACCCAGTACTTC. Translation gives CASSLSPSETQYF.

This clone has just one count. The rearrangement links TRBV11-2 to TRBJ2-1; D is ambiguous. Germline values: CDR1 SGHAT, CDR2 FQNNGV. Trimming removed 3 bases from V and 0 bases from J, with 9 bases in between. The CDR3 is 15 residues long. CDR3 bases: TGTGCCAGCAGCTTCGCGCTAAGCTCCTACAATGAGCAGTTCTTC. This translates into CASSFALSSYNEQFF.

This chain connects TRBV10-1 to TRBJ2-3, with D maybe TRBD2 (6 bases). Per germline, CDR1 WNHNN and CDR2 SYGVQD (reference sequence). The CDR3 runs 13 residues. Trimming took off 0 bases at V and 9 bases at J, with 10 bases between the two ends. This chain's CDR3 is CASSESGGGTQYF. CDR3 coding DNA: TGCGCCAGCAGTGAGTCTGGTGGGGGGACGCAGTATTTT.

The CDR3 DNA reads TGTGCCAGTAGTATCGGGTTTATCGCCTACGAGCAGTACTTC. Protein: CASSIGFIAYEQYF. The chain employs TRBV19 and TRBJ2-5; no clear D gene. The assigned J gene may be wrong: the sequence end matches TRBJ2-7 better. Germline V gene lookup returns CDR1 LNHDA and CDR2 SQIVND (reference sequence). The CDR3 runs to 14 residues.

This chain uses TRBV28 with TRBJ1-2; the D gene is possibly TRBD1 (5 bases). Trimming stripped 7 bases from V and 5 bases from J, with 8 bases between. Germline CDR1 is MDHEN and CDR2 is SYDVKM. The CDR3 extends over 11 amino acids. The CDR3 DNA is TGTGCCAGCAATGAGGGGTATGGCTACACCTTC. Protein product: CASNEGYGYTF.

The CDR3 nucleotides are TGTGCCAGCAGTGACTCTGGGCCCGGGTCCTACAATGAGCAGTTCTTC. Amino acids: CASSDSGPGSYNEQFF. This rearrangement joins TRBV6-4 to TRBJ2-1; D unresolved. The CDR3 runs to 16 residues. CDR1 MRHNA and CDR2 SNTAGT come from the germline V gene. V was cut by 0 bases and J by 1 base, with 10 bases left in between.

The V gene is TRBV12-5, the J gene TRBJ2-1; D is possibly TRBD2 (5 bases). The CDR3 runs 12 residues. Trimming cost V 5 bases and J 9 bases, with 11 bases left between them. Per germline, CDR1 LGHNT and CDR2 FRNRAP. The CDR3 here is CASGNIGGEQFF. Written as DNA, the CDR3 is TGTGCTAGTGGTAACATCGGAGGTGAGCAGTTCTTC.

V is TRBV28 and J is TRBJ1-1; 8 nucleotides match TRBD1. Germline trimming cut 4 bases from V and 8 bases from J; bases unmatched to any gene: 6. The CDR3 is 13 residues long. From germline, CDR1 is MDHEN and CDR2 SYDVKM. CDR3 nucleotides: TGTGCCAGCAGTTCAGGACAGGGCGGGGAAGCTTTCTTT. It codes for CASSSGQGGEAFF.

The chain has TRBV18 and TRBJ2-6; weak D call: TRBD1 (5 bases). The V end lost 3 bases, the J end lost 4 bases, and 10 bases lay between the germline ends. Germline V gene sequence: CDR1 KGHSH, CDR2 LQKENI. CDR3 length: 15 amino acids. The CDR3 reads CASSPPGFGANVLTF. Here the CDR3 DNA reads TGTGCCAGCTCACCTCCAGGGTTCGGGGCCAACGTCCTGACTTTC.

The J gene is TRBJ2-5, the V gene TRBV5-8; D is unclear. CDR1 is SGHTS and CDR2 is YDEGEE in the germline V gene. There are 14 residues in the CDR3. Trimming shortened V by 0 bases and J by 5 bases, and 11 bases separated the two germline ends. The CDR3 sequence is CASSLGGREETQYF. The CDR3 DNA is TGTGCCAGCAGCTTGGGCGGCCGAGAGGAGACCCAGTACTTC.

In the case of this clone: The same CDR3 is also encoded by other DNA sequences in this sample. This rearrangement joins TRBV28 to TRBJ1-1; 7 nucleotides match TRBD1. In germline, CDR1 is MDHEN, CDR2 SYDVKM. The CDR3 contains 15 residues. The V segment lost 8 bases and the J segment 0 bases; nucleotides outside the gene matches: 9. The CDR3 here is CASRTGTAMNTEAFF. For the CDR3, the DNA is TGTGCCAGCCGGACCGGGACAGCGATGAACACTGAAGCTTTCTTT.

Note on this clone: Other DNA sequences from this sample encode an identical CDR3 as well. The rearrangement joins TRBV5-1 to TRBJ2-4, with a tentative D call TRBD1 (5 bases). Looked up from germline, CDR1 is SGHRS and CDR2 is YFSETQ. The CDR3 runs 15 residues. The V end lost 0 bases, the J end lost 4 bases, and 11 bases lay between the germline ends. Here the CDR3 reads CASSLGGTEKNIQYF. The CDR3 nucleotides read TGCGCCAGCAGCTTGGGGGGCACAGAAAAAAACATTCAGTACTTC.

This clone was detected only once. This chain uses TRBV28 with TRBJ2-1, with 11 bases matching TRBD2. Trimming removed 6 bases from V and 6 bases from J; junction bases left unmatched: 7. The CDR3 is 15 amino acids. Germline-derived CDR1 and CDR2 are MDHEN and SYDVKM. The CDR3 DNA is TGTGCCAGCAGCTTAGCGGGAGGGCCGATCAATGAGCAGTTCTTC. Protein: CASSLAGGPINEQFF.

V and J are TRBV7-9 and TRBJ2-5, with TRBD1 identical over 9 bases. The CDR3 sequence is 14 residues long. Germline assignment: CDR1 SEHNR and CDR2 FQNEAQ (reference sequence). The ends lost 5 bases at V and 2 bases at J; junction bases unmatched: 3. The CDR3 protein is CASSPGQGQETQYF. As DNA, the CDR3 is TGTGCCAGCAGCCCGGGACAGGGACAAGAGACCCAGTACTTC.

The chain links TRBV4-1 to TRBJ1-3, with 9 positions matching TRBD1. Per germline, CDR1 MGHRA and CDR2 YSYEKL. V lost 4 bases and J lost 4; bases outside the gene matches: 5. This CDR3 contains 15 residues. CDR3 amino acids: CASSPGQGQGNTIYF. The DNA for the CDR3 is TGCGCCAGCAGCCCGGGACAGGGTCAAGGAAACACCATATATTTT.

The chain combines TRBV11-2 with TRBJ2-3; D ambiguous. The length of the CDR3 is 10 residues. V was clipped by 8 bases and J by 1 base, with 1 base between them. Germline loops: CDR1 SGHAT, CDR2 FQNNGV. This CDR3 reads CASGTDTQYF. The DNA for the CDR3 is TGTGCCAGCGGCACAGATACGCAGTATTTT. The full variable domain, with the rest looked up from reference TRBV11-2 and TRBJ2-3, is EAGVAQSPRYKIIEKRQSVAFWCNPISGHATLYWYQQILGQGPKLLIQFQNNGVVDDSQLPKDRFSAERLKGVDSTLKIQPAKLEDSAVYLCASGTDTQYFGPGTRLTVL.

This chain joins TRBV5-5 and TRBJ2-5, with TRBD2 identical over 12 bases. The CDR3 contains 15 residues. CDR1 and CDR2 (germline): SGHKS, YYEKEE (reference sequence). J was trimmed by 3 bases and V by 4 bases; bases with no gene match: 4. CDR3 in amino acids: CASSGWTSGKETQYF. The CDR3 nucleotides are TGTGCCAGCAGCGGCTGGACTAGCGGGAAAGAGACCCAGTACTTC.

The chain links TRBV5-1 to TRBJ2-7; the D gene is possibly TRBD1 (6 bases). V was cut by 2 bases and J by 4 bases, with 13 bases left in between. The CDR3 is made up of 14 amino acids. CDR1 is SGHRS and CDR2 is YFSETQ in the germline V gene. The DNA for the CDR3 is TGCGCCAGCAGCTTCGGCAGGGGTGGTTACGAGCAGTACTTC. Its translation is CASSFGRGGYEQYF.

V and J are TRBV19 and TRBJ1-1; no firm D call. CDR3 length: 13 amino acids. The ends were cut back, 1 base at V and 6 bases at J, with 9 bases in the middle. From germline, CDR1 is LNHDA and CDR2 SQIVND (reference sequence). The CDR3 loop is CASSIVRGSEAFF. The CDR3 DNA is TGTGCCAGTAGTATAGTTCGGGGTTCTGAAGCTTTCTTT.

The chain combines TRBV5-4 with TRBJ2-1, with 11 bases fitting TRBD2. CDR3 length equals 16 residues. Germline V gives CDR1 SGHNT, CDR2 YYREEE (reference sequence). The V segment lost 4 bases and the J segment 2 bases; nucleotides outside the gene matches: 5. CDR3 DNA sequence: TGTGCCAGCAGCAAAACTAGCGGGGGACCCTACAATGAGCAGTTCTTC. This translates into CASSKTSGGPYNEQFF.

This chain joins TRBV29-1 and TRBJ1-1, with D possibly matching TRBD1 (5 bases). V dropped 5 bases and J dropped 1 base, with 17 bases sitting between them. Looked up from germline, CDR1 is SQVTM and CDR2 is ANQGSEA. CDR3 length equals 15 residues. CDR3 bases: TGCAGCGTTAACCCCACAGTCAGGGAGAACACTGAAGCTTTCTTT. Translation gives CSVNPTVRENTEAFF.